One and the same sample provided the 12 T cell receptor beta chains below, sequenced in a study of CD8+ T cells in alopecia areata. Reverse transcribed after extraction, RNA yielded cDNA as the sequencing template. Using immunoSEQ multiplex PCR, the repertoire was profiled, and TCRdb retains in-frame clones only, with some absent. This sample yields about 110,000 clones, of which almost 60% are seen a single time; more than 20% belongs to the top ten. Sequenced input: CD8+ T cells sorted from blood. The source is a human donor in good health.

This clone was seen at least ten times. The chain recombines TRBV13 with TRBJ1-5, with D hard to call. The germline V gene encodes CDR1 PRHDT and CDR2 FYEKMQ (reference sequence). V lost 6 bases and J lost 3, with 15 bases in between. The length of the CDR3 is 15 residues. For the CDR3, the DNA is TGTGCCAGCAGTTTATTGGGAGCCATCAATCAGCCCCAGCATTTT. Translating it yields CASSLLGAINQPQHF.

The J gene is TRBJ1-1, the V gene TRBV5-1, with D perhaps matching TRBD1 (5 bases). This CDR3 has 15 residues. The V gene lost 4 bases and the J gene lost 0 bases, with 13 bases spanning the gap. The V gene's germline CDR1 is SGHRS and CDR2 YFSETQ. CDR3: CASSETIGVNTEAFF. The CDR3 bases are TGCGCCAGCAGCGAGACCATAGGGGTGAACACTGAAGCTTTCTTT.

J is TRBJ2-4 and V is TRBV13; D is perhaps TRBD2 (6 bases). The germline V gene has CDR1 PRHDT and CDR2 FYEKMQ (reference sequence). The CDR3 loop spans 14 amino acids. V was trimmed by 5 bases and J by 5 bases, leaving 13 bases between them. The CDR3 loop reads CASSRPGEENIQYF. The CDR3 DNA sequence: TGTGCCAGCAGCCGGCCGGGGGAAGAAAACATTCAGTACTTC.

The chain is built from TRBV2 and TRBJ2-1; D gene ambiguous. There are 12 residues in the CDR3. The germline CDR1 and CDR2 sequences are SNHLY and FYNNEI. The germline V and J ends were trimmed by 4 bases and 8 bases, with 9 bases remaining between them. The CDR3 DNA reads as TGTGCCAGCAGTGGTAGCCAGCATGAGCAGTTCTTC. This encodes CASSGSQHEQFF.

V gene TRBV7-2 combines with J gene TRBJ2-7, with D unclear. Germline V gene sequence: CDR1 SGHTA, CDR2 FQGNSA. The germline V and J ends were trimmed by 3 bases and 5 bases, with 29 bases remaining between them. This CDR3 region has 19 residues. The CDR3 nucleotides are TGTGCCAGCAGCTTTCCGACCGGGCCAGGTATTAATGGAGTCGACGAGCAGTACTTC. Protein: CASSFPTGPGINGVDEQYF.

This clone was seen a few times. The chain employs TRBV28 and TRBJ2-7; 10 nucleotides line up with TRBD1. In germline, CDR1 is MDHEN, CDR2 SYDVKM. The CDR3 runs to 13 residues. The V and J ends lost 6 bases and 3 bases, in that order; junction bases with no gene match: 2. The CDR3 region is CASRWDRGYEQYF. The CDR3 nucleotides are TGTGCCAGCAGATGGGACAGGGGCTACGAGCAGTACTTC.

The V call is TRBV6-5, the J call TRBJ1-2; 7 nucleotides match TRBD1. The J segment lost 4 bases and the V segment lost 4 bases, leaving 12 bases of the junction unmatched. This CDR3 is built from 16 residues. Germline loops: CDR1 MNHEY, CDR2 SVGAGI. This CDR3 is CASSFLHIRGSYGYTF. The CDR3 DNA reads TGTGCCAGCAGTTTCTTACATATCAGGGGGAGCTATGGCTACACCTTC.

The chain recombines TRBV13 with TRBJ1-4; possibly TRBD1 for D (5 bases). The V gene's germline CDR1 is PRHDT and CDR2 FYEKMQ (reference sequence). The CDR3 runs to 14 residues. V was trimmed by 4 bases and J by 8 bases, leaving 14 bases between them. CDR3 nucleotides: TGTGCCAGCAGCTCGGGGACTCGTGGGGAAAAACTGTTTTTT. This encodes CASSSGTRGEKLFF.

The V and J genes are TRBV5-6 and TRBJ2-3; D might be TRBD2 (6 bases). The CDR3 sequence is 15 residues long. Germline CDR1 reads SGHDT; CDR2 reads YYEEEE. V was shortened by 4 bases and J by 2 bases, with 14 bases between the two germline ends. The CDR3 coding sequence is TGTGCCAGCAGCCCGCCGGAGGGGTACACAGATACGCAGTATTTT. Its translation: CASSPPEGYTDTQYF.

This clone was picked up a small number of times. V and J are TRBV28 and TRBJ1-2; 7 bases map to TRBD1. V lost 5 bases and J lost 4; bases outside the gene matches: 4. The length of the CDR3 is 13 residues. Germline values: CDR1 MDHEN, CDR2 SYDVKM. CDR3 sequence reads: CASSMGDSYGYTF. CDR3 coding DNA: TGTGCCAGCAGTATGGGGGACAGCTATGGCTACACCTTC.

This clone has a handful of counts. The chain links TRBV7-9 to TRBJ1-1; no firm D call. Trimming took 2 bases from V and 8 from J, leaving 3 bases between them. Germline V gene lookup returns CDR1 SEHNR and CDR2 FQNEAQ (reference sequence). CDR3 length: 10 residues. This CDR3 is CASSLYEAFF. CDR3 DNA sequence: TGTGCCAGCAGCTTATACGAAGCTTTCTTT. The full variable domain, in which reference TRBV7-9 and TRBJ1-1 provide the parts outside the CDR3, is DTGVSQNPRHKITKRGQNVTFRCDPISEHNRLYWYRQTLGQGPEFLTYFQNEAQLEKSRLLSDRFSAERPKGSFSTLEIQRTEQGDSAMYLCASSLYEAFFGQGTRLTVV.

The chain joins TRBV13 to TRBJ1-1; D is unresolved. This CDR3 contains 14 residues. Trimming stripped 1 base from V and 1 base from J, with 7 bases between. Germline-derived CDR1 and CDR2 are PRHDT and FYEKMQ (reference sequence). The CDR3: CASSLESANTEAFF. The CDR3, as DNA: TGTGCCAGCAGCTTAGAGTCAGCGAACACTGAAGCTTTCTTT.